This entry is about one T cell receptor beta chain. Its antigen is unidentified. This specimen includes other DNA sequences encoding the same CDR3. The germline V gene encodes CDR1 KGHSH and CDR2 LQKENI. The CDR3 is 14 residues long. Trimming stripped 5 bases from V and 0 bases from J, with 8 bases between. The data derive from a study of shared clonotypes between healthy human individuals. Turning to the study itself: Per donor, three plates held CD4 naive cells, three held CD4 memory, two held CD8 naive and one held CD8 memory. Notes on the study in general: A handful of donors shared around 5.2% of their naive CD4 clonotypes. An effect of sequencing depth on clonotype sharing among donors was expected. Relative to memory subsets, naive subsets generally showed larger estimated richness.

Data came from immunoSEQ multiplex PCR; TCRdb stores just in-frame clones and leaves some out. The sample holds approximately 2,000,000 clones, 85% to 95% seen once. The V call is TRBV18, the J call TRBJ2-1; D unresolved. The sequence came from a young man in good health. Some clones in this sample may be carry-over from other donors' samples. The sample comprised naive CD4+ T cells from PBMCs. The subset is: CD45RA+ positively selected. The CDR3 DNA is TGTGCCAGCTCAAGAAGCAGCTCCTACAATGAGCAGTTCTTC. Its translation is CASSRSSSYNEQFF.